The 2 T cell receptor beta chains presented below share a single source sample, sequenced in a study of Graves' ophthalmopathy and Graves' hyperthyroidism. The study amplified TCR beta CDR3 regions using RNA transcripts. A first-round RT-PCR used HTBI primers, followed by a second-round multiplex PCR. MiXCR was run by TCRdb on the multiplex PCR reads, yielding one entry per CDR3 protein. The sample yields some 1.1 million distinct CDR3 sequences, 35% to 40% seen once. Sequenced material: peripheral blood or thyroid tissue (not recorded which). These receptors were obtained from an adult man with Graves' hyperthyroidism.

At least ten counts were recorded for this clonotype. V usage is TRBV7-9 and J usage is TRBJ1-6, with D unclear. This CDR3 is 12 amino acids long. Germline CDR1 SEHNR, CDR2 FQNEAQ (reference sequence). The V gene lost 3 bases and the J gene lost 11 bases, with 8 bases spanning the gap. CDR3 region: CASSFTETPLHF. Written as DNA, the CDR3 is TGTGCCAGCAGCTTTACAGAGACACCCCTCCACTTT.

In this sample, this clonotype turned up many times. The chain joins TRBV11-2 to TRBJ1-6; D unresolved. The CDR3 contains 13 residues. Germline CDR1 SGHAT, CDR2 FQNNGV. The V and J ends lost 3 bases and 10 bases respectively, with 10 bases between them. For the CDR3, the DNA is TGTGCCAGCAGCTTCTCAGTTGCGTCACCCCTCCACTTT. It is translated as CASSFSVASPLHF.